What follows are 12 T cell receptor beta chains derived from one specimen sequenced in a study of shared clonotypes between healthy human individuals. The naive CD8 fraction comprised CD45RO-negative cells positively selected for CCR7 and excluded terminally differentiated effector memory CD45RA+ cells. Using immunoSEQ multiplex PCR, the repertoire was profiled, and TCRdb retains in-frame clones only, with some absent. The sample has 1.5 million to 2.5 million clones, about 95% seen once. Sequencing was done on a sample of naive CD8+ T cells sorted from blood. The origin of the receptors is a man younger than 35 in good health.

The V call is TRBV4-3, the J call TRBJ2-7; TRBD2 aligns across 8 bases. Germline V CDR1 and CDR2: LGHNA, YSLEER. The CDR3 spans 15 residues. V shed 2 bases and J 3 bases; nucleotides not matched to a gene: 6. The CDR3 nucleotides are TGCGCCAGCAGCCAAAGCCGGGAGGGCTTCTACGAGCAGTACTTC. It is translated as CASSQSREGFYEQYF.

This clone was seen only once. The chain couples TRBV5-6 to TRBJ1-5; D is ambiguous. The V gene's germline CDR1 is SGHDT and CDR2 YYEEEE. This CDR3 region has 13 residues. The V and J ends lost 1 base and 4 bases respectively, with 6 bases between them. In nucleotides, the CDR3 is TGTGCCAGCAGCTTGCAGCTTAATCAGCCCCAGCATTTT. It is translated as CASSLQLNQPQHF.

J is TRBJ2-2 and V is TRBV4-1, with 8 bases fitting TRBD2. The germline gives CDR1 MGHRA, CDR2 YSYEKL. This CDR3 region has 16 residues. V was pared by 1 base and J by 3 bases, with 4 bases of the junction left unmatched. The CDR3 protein is CASSQVSGRDTGELFF. For the CDR3, the DNA is TGCGCCAGCAGCCAAGTCAGCGGGAGAGACACCGGGGAGCTGTTTTTT.

The gene calls are TRBV27 and TRBJ1-1; TRBD1 matches at 8 bases. CDR1 MNHEY and CDR2 SMNVEV come from the germline V gene (reference sequence). V trimming: 3 bases; J trimming: 5 bases; junction bases outside the gene matches: 8. The CDR3 length is 15 residues. CDR3 DNA sequence: TGTGCCAGCAGTTTGAGGTCAGGGGGCTTGACTGAAGCTTTCTTT. It is translated as CASSLRSGGLTEAFF.

As to this clone: Other DNA sequences in this specimen translate into the identical CDR3. This chain links TRBV27 with TRBJ2-1; tentatively, D is TRBD2 (6 bases). Deletions cut 6 bases from V and 0 bases from J, with 9 bases between. This CDR3 has 14 residues. The germline V gene has CDR1 MNHEY and CDR2 SMNVEV (reference sequence). The CDR3 DNA follows: TGTGCCAGCAGACTGACTAGCTCCTACAATGAGCAGTTCTTC. This gives the protein CASRLTSSYNEQFF.

This CDR3 reads CASSEGRVGGETQYF. CDR3 DNA sequence: TGTGCCAGCAGCGAGGGGCGCGTCGGAGGGGAGACCCAGTACTTC. The rearrangement links TRBV2 to TRBJ2-5, with D perhaps TRBD2 (6 bases). Germline CDR1 reads SNHLY; CDR2 reads FYNNEI. The CDR3 covers 15 residues. Trimming stripped 6 bases from V and 5 bases from J, with 19 bases between.

The chain joins TRBV5-1 to TRBJ2-1; possible D gene TRBD2, 5 bases. Per the germline V gene, CDR1 is SGHRS and CDR2 is YFSETQ. CDR3 length: 16 residues. Trimming cost V 1 base and J 1 base, with 12 bases left between them. CDR3 DNA: TGCGCCAGCAGCTTGATCCAGAGCGGATCCTACAATGAGCAGTTCTTC. Translated, it gives CASSLIQSGSYNEQFF.

The rearrangement uses TRBV11-2 and TRBJ2-3; 9 bases agree with TRBD2. The V and J ends lost 3 bases and 3 bases, in that order; junction bases with no gene match: 13. Looked up from germline, CDR1 is SGHAT and CDR2 is FQNNGV. This CDR3 has 18 residues. CDR3 loop: CASSFERAGGLGTDTQYF. In nucleotides, the CDR3 is TGTGCCAGCAGCTTTGAACGGGCGGGAGGGCTCGGGACAGATACGCAGTATTTT.

V is TRBV6-1 and J is TRBJ2-7; the match to TRBD1 covers 8 bases. Germline V gene lookup returns CDR1 MNHNS and CDR2 SASEGT. The CDR3 is made up of 15 amino acids. V gave up 2 bases and J gave up 2 bases; unmatched junction bases: 5. As DNA, the CDR3 is TGTGCCAGCAGTGAATCAGGGGGCAACCCCTACGAGCAGTACTTC. Translation gives CASSESGGNPYEQYF.

The genes are TRBV28 and TRBJ2-3; D is perhaps TRBD2 (5 bases). The CDR3 runs to 14 residues. Germline CDR1 MDHEN, CDR2 SYDVKM. V was trimmed by 7 bases and J by 6 bases, leaving 17 bases between them. The CDR3 sequence is CASTPYGPGDTQYF. The CDR3 DNA sequence: TGTGCCAGCACTCCTTACGGACCGGGGGATACGCAGTATTTT.

This chain uses TRBV4-1 with TRBJ1-4; possible D gene TRBD1, 5 bases. CDR3 size: 13 residues. CDR1 is MGHRA, CDR2 YSYEKL, per germline. The V gene lost 2 bases and the J gene lost 14 bases, with 15 bases spanning the gap. CDR3 bases: TGCGCCAGCAGCCAAAGGGACGGACTTGGGCTGTTTTTT. Its translation: CASSQRDGLGLFF.

The chain has TRBV4-1 and TRBJ2-7; 7 nucleotides agree with TRBD2. Trimming removed 3 bases from V and 6 bases from J; junction bases left unmatched: 17. This CDR3 has 17 residues. Germline CDR1 and CDR2: MGHRA and YSYEKL. CDR3 DNA: TGCGCCAGCAGCCATCCCCCTGACTGGGAGGGTTCGGGCGAGCAGTACTTC. Translation: CASSHPPDWEGSGEQYF.